The 12 T cell receptor beta chains given below trace back to one sample, sequenced in a study of cytomegalovirus exposure and HLA in healthy donors. A multiplex PCR was run with 60 Vbeta primers and 13 Jbeta primers. Method: immunoSEQ multiplex PCR; TCRdb's copy keeps in-frame clones and lacks some. In the table there are 200,000 or so clones, 82% of which are singletons. The sample consisted of PBMCs. Receptor source: a woman under 30 in good health and CMV-seronegative.

The chain couples TRBV21-1 to TRBJ1-2; the table's D call, TRBD1, has no DNA check behind it. TRBV21-1 is given as a pseudogene. This CDR3 has 14 amino acids. The CDR3 DNA sequence: TGTGCCAGCAGCGTGTCCCAGGGGGCGGGTGGCTACACCTTC. Its protein product is CASSVSQGAGGYTF.

The gene calls are TRBV13 and TRBJ1-4; TRBD1 matches at 9 bases. The V gene end was trimmed by 5 bases and the J gene end by 2 bases; junction bases not matched to a gene: 12. Germline-derived CDR1 and CDR2 are PRHDT and FYEKMQ (reference sequence). This CDR3 comprises 18 residues. The chain's CDR3 is CASSPDRGVSGTNEKLFF. The CDR3 DNA follows: TGTGCCAGCAGCCCAGACAGGGGGGTTTCCGGGACTAATGAAAAACTGTTTTTT.

This clone was seen only once. This sequence joins TRBV7-2 and TRBJ1-2, with TRBD1 matching 7 bases. The germline V gene has CDR1 SGHTA and CDR2 FQGNSA. The V segment lost 1 base and the J segment 6 bases; nucleotides outside the gene matches: 2. CDR3 length: 13 residues. The chain's CDR3 is CASSLGGGHGYTF. CDR3 DNA sequence: TGTGCCAGCAGCTTAGGAGGGGGCCATGGCTACACCTTC.

The rearrangement links TRBV7-8 to TRBJ2-3, with 7 bases aligning to TRBD2. Germline CDR1 is SGHVS and CDR2 is FQNEAQ. After removal of 7 bases from V and 2 bases from J, the junction contained 9 bases not matched to a gene. This CDR3 is built from 15 residues. The CDR3 spells CASNPMGDYTDTQYF. Written as DNA, the CDR3 is TGTGCCAGCAACCCAATGGGGGACTACACAGATACGCAGTATTTT.

The chain has TRBV6-5 and TRBJ2-7; D not resolved. Germline loops: CDR1 MNHEY, CDR2 SVGAGI. V lost 6 bases and J 0 bases, leaving 12 bases between the germline ends. The CDR3 extends over 14 amino acids. The CDR3 region is CASSYDWSSYEQYF. In DNA, the CDR3 is TGTGCCAGCAGCTACGACTGGTCCTCCTACGAGCAGTACTTC.

V usage is TRBV2 and J usage is TRBJ2-1; D not resolved. V was pared by 4 bases and J by 3 bases, with 13 bases between. There are 15 residues in the CDR3. Per the germline V gene, CDR1 is SNHLY and CDR2 is FYNNEI. CDR3 bases: TGTGCCAGCAGTGTGGGCAGGAATAGCTACAATGAGCAGTTCTTC. The encoded protein is CASSVGRNSYNEQFF.

The chain carries TRBV6-1 and TRBJ2-2; D gene unclear. The V gene lost 6 bases and the J gene lost 2 bases, with 4 bases spanning the gap. The CDR3 has 12 amino acids. Germline loops: CDR1 MNHNS, CDR2 SASEGT. The CDR3 reads CASRLNTGELFF. The CDR3 DNA follows: TGTGCCAGCAGACTTAACACCGGGGAGCTGTTTTTT.

The chain employs TRBV7-3 and TRBJ2-2, with 12 bases matching TRBD2. CDR3 size: 23 residues. Germline CDR1 is SGHTA and CDR2 is FQGTGA. Unmatched junction bases numbered 21, after V lost 1 base and J lost 3 bases. The CDR3 nucleotides are TGTGCCAGCAGCTTAATAAATCAACAGACTAGCGGGAGTTTGTGGGGTGACACCGGGGAGCTGTTTTTT. This translates into CASSLINQQTSGSLWGDTGELFF.

This chain joins TRBV18 and TRBJ2-5, with a weak D call TRBD1 (5 bases). Germline CDR1 and CDR2: KGHSH and LQKENI. The CDR3 is 13 amino acids. Trimming stripped 4 bases from V and 4 bases from J, with 10 bases between. CDR3 DNA sequence: TGTGCCAGCTCACAGGGAAGGGGAGAGACCCAGTACTTC. Translated: CASSQGRGETQYF.

The CDR3 loop reads CARRDRDAEAFF. CDR3 nucleotides: TGTGCCAGAAGGGACAGGGACGCTGAAGCTTTCTTT. The V and J genes are TRBV6-1 and TRBJ1-1, with 9 positions matching TRBD1. The junction had 5 bases not matched to a gene; V was cut back by 9 bases and J by 6 bases. The CDR3 covers 12 residues. The V gene's germline CDR1 is MNHNS and CDR2 SASEGT.

The chain combines TRBV18 with TRBJ1-2, with 7 bases aligning to TRBD1. CDR1 KGHSH and CDR2 LQKENI come from the germline V gene. Unmatched junction bases numbered 15, after V lost 10 bases and J lost 4 bases. The CDR3 is 15 residues long. CDR3 residues: CATYGGQKFIYGYTF. CDR3 nucleotide sequence: TGTGCCACCTACGGGGGACAGAAGTTCATCTATGGCTACACCTTC.

The rearrangement joins TRBV6-1 to TRBJ1-1; D is possibly TRBD1 (6 bases). The ends were cut back, 5 bases at V and 8 bases at J, with 12 bases in the middle. Looked up from germline, CDR1 is MNHNS and CDR2 is SASEGT. The CDR3 runs 12 residues. CDR3 in amino acids: CASSPTGLEAFF. The CDR3 DNA reads TGTGCCAGCAGTCCCACAGGGTTAGAAGCTTTCTTT.